This record concerns one T cell receptor (beta chain) sequence. This specimen comes from a study of blood T cell repertoires in COVID-19. The wider study: The samples span acute and convalescent COVID-19 from the United States, Italy and Spain. The analysed material was cDNA or gDNA that came from T cells, B-cell-depleted T cells, or PBMCs.

V shed 9 bases, J shed 10 bases, and the junction held 5 bases outside the gene matches. CDR3 length equals 13 residues. Authors' data handling: Estimation of nucleated cell counts was performed using reference gene primer amplification. The table came from immunoSEQ multiplex PCR; TCRdb's copy has only in-frame clones and leaves some out. V, J and clone size are those of that table, while D and trimming were read from the DNA. The data contain 150,000 to 200,000 clones, approximately 80% of them singletons. The TCR sequence derives from a man in his sixties or seventies who had recovered from COVID-19. The V call is TRBV12-3 or TRBV12-4, the J call TRBJ2-1; 14 positions match TRBD2. Sequences were obtained from peripheral blood. Here the CDR3 DNA reads TGTGCCAGACCGGGACTAGCGGGAGTGGAGCAGTTCTTC. Amino acid sequence: CARPGLAGVEQFF.